This TCR beta chain was identified during a study of OX40 agonist ivuxolimab in advanced cancers. Whole-study context: An agonistic human IgG2 monoclonal antibody against OX40 (CD134) was given.

The CDR3 has 13 amino acids. Trimming took 0 bases from V and 3 from J, leaving 5 bases between them. Per the germline V gene, CDR1 is SGHAT and CDR2 is FQNNGV. Using immunoSEQ multiplex PCR, the repertoire was profiled, and TCRdb retains in-frame clones only, with some absent. This table has 75,000 to 90,000 clones, 65% to 85% appearing once. This TCR was sampled from an adult with an advanced solid tumor such as melanoma, head and neck, liver or kidney cancer. The V and J genes are TRBV11-2 and TRBJ1-2, with D unresolved. The sequenced sample was CD4+ or CD8+ T cells sorted from blood, obtained in a trial of the OX40 agonist ivuxolimab. The CDR3 reads CASSLELDYGYTF. For the CDR3, the DNA is TGTGCCAGCAGCTTAGAGCTAGACTATGGCTACACCTTC.